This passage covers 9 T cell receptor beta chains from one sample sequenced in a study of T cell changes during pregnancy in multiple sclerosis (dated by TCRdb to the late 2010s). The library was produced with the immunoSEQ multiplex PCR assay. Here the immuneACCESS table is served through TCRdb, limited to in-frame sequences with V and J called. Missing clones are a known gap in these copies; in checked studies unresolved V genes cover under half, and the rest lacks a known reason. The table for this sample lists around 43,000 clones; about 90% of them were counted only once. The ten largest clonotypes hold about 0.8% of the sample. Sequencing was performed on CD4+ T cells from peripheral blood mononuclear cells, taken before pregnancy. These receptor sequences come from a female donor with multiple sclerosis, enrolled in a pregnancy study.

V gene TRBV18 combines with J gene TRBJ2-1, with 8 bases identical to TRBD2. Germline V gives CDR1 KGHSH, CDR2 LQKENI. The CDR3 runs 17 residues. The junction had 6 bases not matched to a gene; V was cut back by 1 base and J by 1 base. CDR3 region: CASSPRLAGYSYNEQFF. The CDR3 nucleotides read TGTGCCAGCTCACCACGGCTAGCGGGCTATTCCTACAATGAGCAGTTCTTC.

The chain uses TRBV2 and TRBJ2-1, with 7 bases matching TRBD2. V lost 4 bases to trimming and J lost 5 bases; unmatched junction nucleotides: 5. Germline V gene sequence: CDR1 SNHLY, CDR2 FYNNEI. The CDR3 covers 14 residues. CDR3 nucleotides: TGTGCCAGCAGTGCCAGGCGGGGGAACAATGAGCAGTTCTTC. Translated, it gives CASSARRGNNEQFF.

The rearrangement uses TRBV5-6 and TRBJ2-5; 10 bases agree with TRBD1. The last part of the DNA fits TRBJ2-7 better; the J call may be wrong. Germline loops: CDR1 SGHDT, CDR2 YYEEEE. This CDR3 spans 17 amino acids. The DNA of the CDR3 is TGTGCCAGCAGCCTGTACCAAACCGGGACAGGGGTCTACGAGCAGTACTTC. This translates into CASSLYQTGTGVYEQYF.

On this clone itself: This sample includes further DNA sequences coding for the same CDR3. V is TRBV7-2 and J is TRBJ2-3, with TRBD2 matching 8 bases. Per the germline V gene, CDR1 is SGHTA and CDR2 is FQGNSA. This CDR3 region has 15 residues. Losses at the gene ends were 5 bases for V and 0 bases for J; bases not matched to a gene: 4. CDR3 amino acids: CASSSSGTSTDTQYF. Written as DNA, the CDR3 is TGTGCCAGCAGCAGTAGCGGGACTAGCACAGATACGCAGTATTTT.

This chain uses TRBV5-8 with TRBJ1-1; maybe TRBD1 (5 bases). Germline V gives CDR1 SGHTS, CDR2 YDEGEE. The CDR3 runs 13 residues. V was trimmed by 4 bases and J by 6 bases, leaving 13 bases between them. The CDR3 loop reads CASSGGRGAEAFF. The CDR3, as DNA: TGTGCCAGCAGCGGAGGGAGGGGCGCTGAAGCTTTCTTT.

The CDR3, as DNA: TGTGCCAGCAGCTTGGCTAGTATCAAAAACATTCAGTACTTC. The encoded protein is CASSLASIKNIQYF. The chain links TRBV5-6 to TRBJ2-4, with no clear D. CDR1 and CDR2 (germline): SGHDT, YYEEEE. CDR3 length: 14 residues. Deletions cut 0 bases from V and 3 bases from J, with 7 bases between. Combining the CDR3 with reference TRBV5-6 and TRBJ2-4 gives the whole variable domain DAGVTQSPTHLIKTRGQQVTLRCSPKSGHDTVSWYQQALGQGPQFIFQYYEEEERQRGNFPDRFSGHQFPNYSSELNVNALLLGDSALYLCASSLASIKNIQYFGAGTRLSVL.

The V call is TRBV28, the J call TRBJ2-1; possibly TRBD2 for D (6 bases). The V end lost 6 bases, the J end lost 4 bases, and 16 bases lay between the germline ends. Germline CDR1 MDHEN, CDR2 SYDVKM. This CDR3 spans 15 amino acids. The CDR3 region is CASRAGTGLYNEQFF. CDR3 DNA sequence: TGTGCCAGCAGGGCGGGAACCGGATTATACAATGAGCAGTTCTTC.

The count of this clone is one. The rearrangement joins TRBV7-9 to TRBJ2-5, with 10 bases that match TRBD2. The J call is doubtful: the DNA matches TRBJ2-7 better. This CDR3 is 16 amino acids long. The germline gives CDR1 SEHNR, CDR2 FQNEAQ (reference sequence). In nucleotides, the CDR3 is TGTGCCAGCAGCGTTAGCGGGAGGCATTCCTCCTACGAGCAGTACTTC. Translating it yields CASSVSGRHSSYEQYF.

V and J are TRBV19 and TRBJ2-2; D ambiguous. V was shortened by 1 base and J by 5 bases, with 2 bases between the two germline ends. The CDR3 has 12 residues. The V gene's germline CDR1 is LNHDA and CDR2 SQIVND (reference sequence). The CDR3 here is CASSIATGELFF. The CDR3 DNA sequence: TGTGCCAGTAGTATAGCTACCGGGGAGCTGTTTTTT.